These 7 T cell receptor beta chains were all obtained from the same sample, sequenced in a study of Ad26.COV2.S vaccination and SARS-CoV-2 variants (dated by TCRdb to the early 2020s). The sample's time point label is to be understood as: individuals recovered from natural SARS-CoV-2 infection. Libraries were prepared through the immunoSEQ multiplex PCR assay. TCRdb retrieved this table from immuneACCESS and kept in-frame rearrangements only. Not all clones are present; in checked studies, unresolved V genes account for under half, and no reason is known for the remainder. The table for this sample lists under 95,000 clones; under 90% of them were counted only once. The ten largest account for approximately 15% of the sample. This sample comprised peripheral blood, obtained after recovery from COVID-19. These TCRs come from a human donor who had recovered from COVID-19.

This chain connects TRBV6-5 to TRBJ2-2; D unclear. The CDR3 length is 15 residues. Germline assignment: CDR1 MNHEY and CDR2 SVGAGI. Trimming pared 2 bases from V and 5 bases from J, leaving 12 bases between. This CDR3 is CASSYGIGRTGELFF. The CDR3 DNA reads as TGTGCCAGCAGTTACGGGATCGGGCGAACCGGGGAGCTGTTTTTT.

The V call is TRBV25-1, the J call TRBJ2-7; D assignment may be TRBD1 or TRBD2 (5 bases each). The V end lost 7 bases, the J end lost 7 bases, and 14 bases lay between the germline ends. Germline V gene lookup returns CDR1 MGHDK and CDR2 SYGVNS. This CDR3 contains 12 residues. The CDR3 is CASIASEGEQYF. Here the CDR3 DNA reads TGTGCCAGCATCGCCTCCGAGGGGGAGCAGTACTTC.

The chain employs TRBV6-5 and TRBJ2-5; 10 bases are shared with TRBD1. Germline values: CDR1 MNHEY, CDR2 SVGAGI. The CDR3 is made up of 15 amino acids. With V trimmed by 5 bases and J by 4 bases, 7 bases remained unmatched. CDR3 DNA: TGTGCCAGCAGTCGACAGACAGGGGGCGTAGAGACCCAGTACTTC. Translation: CASSRQTGGVETQYF.

The gene calls are TRBV2 and TRBJ1-2; 9 nucleotides align to TRBD1. Per the germline V gene, CDR1 is SNHLY and CDR2 is FYNNEI. CDR3 length equals 15 residues. With 3 bases clipped from V and 2 bases from J, the junction kept 4 bases outside the gene matches. The CDR3 region has the DNA TGTGCCAGCAGTGAGACGACAGGGGGGAACTATGGCTACACCTTC. Translating gives CASSETTGGNYGYTF.

This clone turned up a few times. The chain recombines TRBV5-4 with TRBJ2-3; 8 bases match TRBD2. Germline loops: CDR1 SGHNT, CDR2 YYREEE (reference sequence). This CDR3 comprises 15 residues. V was pared by 0 bases and J by 2 bases, with 2 bases of the junction left unmatched. The CDR3 protein is CASSLDSGITDTQYF. The CDR3 DNA follows: TGTGCCAGCAGCTTGGATAGCGGGATCACAGATACGCAGTATTTT.

The CDR3 DNA reads as TGTGCCAGCAGCCCGGTTGGAGCGGGAGGGGCCTACGAGCAGTACTTC. This encodes CASSPVGAGGAYEQYF. The chain employs TRBV5-6 and TRBJ2-7, with 10 bases that match TRBD2. Germline CDR1 SGHDT, CDR2 YYEEEE. The CDR3 runs to 16 residues. After removal of 4 bases from V and 2 bases from J, the junction contained 9 bases not matched to a gene.

This clone was detected only once. This chain connects TRBV18 to TRBJ2-1; 9 nucleotides line up with TRBD1. CDR3 length: 14 residues. With V trimmed by 6 bases and J by 6 bases, 6 bases remained unmatched. Germline assignment: CDR1 KGHSH and CDR2 LQKENI. This CDR3 is CASSQGQGRNEQFF. The CDR3, as DNA: TGTGCCAGCTCTCAGGGACAGGGTCGCAATGAGCAGTTCTTC.